The rows below give T cell receptor beta chains drawn from one sample of a study of OX40 agonist ivuxolimab in advanced cancers. The method was immunoSEQ multiplex PCR; TCRdb's version includes in-frame clones alone and lacks a portion of them. The repertoire holds around 94,000 clones, with more than 85% as singletons. The specimen was CD4+ or CD8+ T cells sorted from blood, collected in a trial of the OX40 agonist ivuxolimab. The receptors stem from an adult with an advanced solid tumor such as melanoma, head and neck, liver or kidney cancer. Both conserved end residues are part of each CDR3. The order of the fields is CDR3 protein, CDR3 DNA, clone size, D gene, J gene, V gene. A D gene is named only where the DNA matches it firmly. The size entry is marked missing in some rows and otherwise reads once, few, many or a size class.

CASSEPGRRTDTQYF	TGTGCCAGCAGTGAACCGGGGAGGAGGACAGATACGCAGTATTTT	-	-	TRBJ2-3	TRBV2
CASSSKGSGNTIYF	TGCGCCAGCAGCAGTAAAGGCTCTGGAAACACCATATATTTT	-	-	TRBJ1-3	TRBV4-1
CASRWKETQYF	TGTGCCAGCAGGTGGAAAGAGACCCAGTACTTC	-	-	TRBJ2-5	TRBV11-2
CASSGTLNTGELFF	TGTGCCAGCAGCGGGACTCTGAACACCGGGGAGCTGTTTTTT	-	-	TRBJ2-2	TRBV2
CATSRLQGDEQFF	TGTGCCACCAGCAGATTACAGGGCGATGAGCAGTTCTTC	-	-	TRBJ2-1	TRBV15
CASSFETGTGYNEQFF	TGTGCCAGCAGTTTCGAAACCGGGACTGGCTACAATGAGCAGTTCTTC	once	-	TRBJ2-1	TRBV7-6
CASSEKKGGADTEAFF	TGTGCCAGCAGTGAAAAGAAGGGGGGGGCGGACACTGAAGCTTTCTTT	-	-	TRBJ1-1	TRBV6-1
CASSQDGSYEQYF	TGCGCCAGCAGCCAAGACGGTTCCTACGAGCAGTACTTC	-	-	TRBJ2-7	TRBV4-3
CAWSPTGLADEQFF	TGTGCCTGGAGTCCGACGGGACTAGCCGATGAGCAGTTCTTC	once	TRBD2	TRBJ2-1	TRBV30
CASSATKGPDSYEQYF	TGTGCCAGCAGCGCAACAAAGGGACCAGACTCCTACGAGCAGTACTTC	-	-	TRBJ2-7	TRBV7-2
CAYSGTSTDTQYF	TGTGCCTACTCCGGGACTAGCACAGATACGCAGTATTTT	-	-	TRBJ2-3	TRBV30
CASRLGRGTEAFF	TGTGCCAGCAGACTCGGTAGAGGGACTGAAGCTTTCTTT	-	-	TRBJ1-1	TRBV2
CASSLVFGPSGSNEQFF	TGTGCCAGCAGCTTAGTTTTCGGGCCGTCGGGGTCCAATGAGCAGTTCTTC	-	-	TRBJ2-1	TRBV7-2
CASSPFPNEQFF	TGTGCCAGCAGTCCCTTTCCCAATGAGCAGTTCTTC	-	-	TRBJ2-1	TRBV9